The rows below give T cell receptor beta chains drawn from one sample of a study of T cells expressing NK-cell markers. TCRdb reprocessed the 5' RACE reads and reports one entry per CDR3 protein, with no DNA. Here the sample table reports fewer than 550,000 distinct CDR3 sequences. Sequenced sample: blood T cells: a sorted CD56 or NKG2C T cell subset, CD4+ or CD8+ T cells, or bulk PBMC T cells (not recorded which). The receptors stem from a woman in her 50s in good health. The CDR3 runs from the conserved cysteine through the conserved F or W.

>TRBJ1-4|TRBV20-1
CSARDLAGKEKLFF
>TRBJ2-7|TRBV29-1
CSAVGRQGGEQYF
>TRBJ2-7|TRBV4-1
CASSHPGASTQYF
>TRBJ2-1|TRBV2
CASGPDWVDNEQFF
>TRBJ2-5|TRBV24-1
CATSESPSRETQYF
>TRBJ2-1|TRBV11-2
CASSFYGAGNSYNEQFF
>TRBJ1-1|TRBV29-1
CSVSDPGVTEAFF
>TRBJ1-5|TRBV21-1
CASNTQGPDQPQHF
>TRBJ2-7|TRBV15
CATSRDRIPYF
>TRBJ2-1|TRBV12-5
CASASTGGSNEQFF
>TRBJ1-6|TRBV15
CATSGYWDSPLHF
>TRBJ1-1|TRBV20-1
CSARGVGGRNTEAFF
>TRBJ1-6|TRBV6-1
CASSEFAEEKGSPLHF
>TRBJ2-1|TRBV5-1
CASRNGLAENNEQFF
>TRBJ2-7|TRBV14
CASSTVAGGTSEQYF
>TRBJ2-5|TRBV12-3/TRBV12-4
CASSFSAGGPGTQYF
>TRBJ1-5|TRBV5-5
CASTWTGGDNQPQHF
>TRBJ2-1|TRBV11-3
CASSLDGGTRDEQFF
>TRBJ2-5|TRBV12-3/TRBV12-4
CASSQMDGGETQYF
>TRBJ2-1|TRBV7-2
CASSQDNRSYNEQFF
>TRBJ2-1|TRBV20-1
CSARDPASGRFYNEQFF
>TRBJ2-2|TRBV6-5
CATGQGAPGELFF
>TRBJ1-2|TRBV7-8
CASSLGPGESYGYTF
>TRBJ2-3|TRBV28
CASSPDYDTDTQYF
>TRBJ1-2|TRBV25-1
CASRGDSYSDGYTF
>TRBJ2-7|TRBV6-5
CASSYRTPPDEQYF
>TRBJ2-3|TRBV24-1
CATSDSPGTSGTDTQYF
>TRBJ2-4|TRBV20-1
CSAQEREYIQYF
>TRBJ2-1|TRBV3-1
CASSLTRALPGLAGGPHNEQFF
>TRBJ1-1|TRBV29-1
CRGKIGAEAFF
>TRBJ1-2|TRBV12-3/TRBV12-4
CASSLAPGGFYGYTF
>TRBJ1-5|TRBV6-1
CASSPPGGSGNQPQHF
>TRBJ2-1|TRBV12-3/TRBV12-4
CASSSFVILAGGSYNEQFF
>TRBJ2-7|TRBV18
CASSRRDRGFGEQYF
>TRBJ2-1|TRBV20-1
CSAPPDRGLAGGSGSYNEQFF
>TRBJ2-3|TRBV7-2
CASSRGATGHFGDTQYF
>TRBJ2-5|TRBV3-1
CASSQGVGAKETQYF
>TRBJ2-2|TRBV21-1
CASSTSGTENTGELFF
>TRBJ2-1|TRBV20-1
CSASRASGPGNEQFF
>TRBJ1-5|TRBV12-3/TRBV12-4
CASSGGAPQHF
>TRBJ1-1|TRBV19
CASSSPQGNTEAFF
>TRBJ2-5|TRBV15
CATSREGGGKTQYF
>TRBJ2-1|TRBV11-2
CASSSSGTHRFF
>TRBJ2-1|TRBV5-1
CATAEGASSYNEQFF
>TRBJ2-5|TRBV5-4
CASSTDRETQYF
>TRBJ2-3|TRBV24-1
CATSARTSGVNTQYF
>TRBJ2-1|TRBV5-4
CASSVGPNNEQFF
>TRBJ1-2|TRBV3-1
CASSQGTVNYGYTF
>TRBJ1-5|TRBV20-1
CSASVGTGRNQPQHF
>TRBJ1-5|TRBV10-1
CASSDGDRNQPQHF